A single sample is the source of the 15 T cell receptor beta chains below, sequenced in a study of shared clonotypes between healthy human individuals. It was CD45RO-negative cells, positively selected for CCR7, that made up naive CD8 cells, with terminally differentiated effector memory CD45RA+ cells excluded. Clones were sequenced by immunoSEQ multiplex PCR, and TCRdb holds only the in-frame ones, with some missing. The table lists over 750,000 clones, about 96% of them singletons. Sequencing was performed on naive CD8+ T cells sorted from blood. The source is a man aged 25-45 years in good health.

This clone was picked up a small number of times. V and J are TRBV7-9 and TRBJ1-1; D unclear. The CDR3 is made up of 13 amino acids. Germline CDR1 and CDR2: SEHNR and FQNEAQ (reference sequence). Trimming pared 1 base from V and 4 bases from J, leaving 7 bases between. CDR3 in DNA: TGTGCCAGCAGCTTAGGGCAGCTCACTGAAGCTTTCTTT. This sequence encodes CASSLGQLTEAFF.

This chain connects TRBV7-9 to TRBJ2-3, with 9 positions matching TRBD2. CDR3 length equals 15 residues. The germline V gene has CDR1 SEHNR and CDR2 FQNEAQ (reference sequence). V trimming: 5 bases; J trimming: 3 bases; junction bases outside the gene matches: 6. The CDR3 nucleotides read TGTGCCAGCAGCCCGACTAGCGGCTCAACAGATACGCAGTATTTT. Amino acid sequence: CASSPTSGSTDTQYF. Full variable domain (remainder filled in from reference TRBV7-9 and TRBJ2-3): DTGVSQNPRHKITKRGQNVTFRCDPISEHNRLYWYRQTLGQGPEFLTYFQNEAQLEKSRLLSDRFSAERPKGSFSTLEIQRTEQGDSAMYLCASSPTSGSTDTQYFGPGTRLTVL.

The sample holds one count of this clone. This CDR3 reads CASSKPGRDPDGYTF. As DNA, the CDR3 is TGCGCCAGCAGCAAGCCGGGACGGGATCCGGATGGCTACACCTTC. The J gene is TRBJ1-2, the V gene TRBV5-1; TRBD1 might be the D (5 bases). Germline CDR1 and CDR2: SGHRS and YFSETQ. V was pared by 4 bases and J by 6 bases, with 19 bases between. The length of the CDR3 is 15 residues.

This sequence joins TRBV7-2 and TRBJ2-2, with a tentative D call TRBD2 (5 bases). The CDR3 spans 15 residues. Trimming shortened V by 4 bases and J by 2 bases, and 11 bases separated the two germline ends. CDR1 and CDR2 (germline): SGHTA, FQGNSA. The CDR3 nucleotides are TGTGCCAGCAGCTACGGTAGCGAAAACACCGGGGAGCTGTTTTTT. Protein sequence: CASSYGSENTGELFF.

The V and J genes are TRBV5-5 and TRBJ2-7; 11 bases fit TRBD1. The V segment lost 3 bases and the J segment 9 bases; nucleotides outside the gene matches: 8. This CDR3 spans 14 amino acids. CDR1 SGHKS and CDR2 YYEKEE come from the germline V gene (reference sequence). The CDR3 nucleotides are TGTGCCAGCAGCTCACCGGGACAGGGGGACCTGCAGTACTTC. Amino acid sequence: CASSSPGQGDLQYF.

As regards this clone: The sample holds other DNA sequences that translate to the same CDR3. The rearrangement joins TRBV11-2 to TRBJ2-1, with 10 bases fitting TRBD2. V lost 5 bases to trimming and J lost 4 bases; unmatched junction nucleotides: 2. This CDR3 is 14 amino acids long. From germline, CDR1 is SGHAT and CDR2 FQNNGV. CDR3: CASSRTSGYNEQFF. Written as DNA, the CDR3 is TGTGCCAGCAGCCGGACTAGCGGTTACAATGAGCAGTTCTTC.

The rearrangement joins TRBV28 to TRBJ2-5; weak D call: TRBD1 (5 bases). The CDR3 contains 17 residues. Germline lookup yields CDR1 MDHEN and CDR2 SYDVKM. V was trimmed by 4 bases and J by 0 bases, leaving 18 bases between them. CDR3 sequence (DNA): TGTGCCAGCAGTTCTCCGTTACGACAGTTGTACCAAGAGACCCAGTACTTC. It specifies CASSSPLRQLYQETQYF.

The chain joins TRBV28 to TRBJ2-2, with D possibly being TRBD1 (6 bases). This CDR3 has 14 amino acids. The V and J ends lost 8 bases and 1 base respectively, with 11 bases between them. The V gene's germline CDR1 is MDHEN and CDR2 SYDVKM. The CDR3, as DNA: TGTGCCAGCGGAATACAGGGGAACACCGGGGAGCTGTTTTTT. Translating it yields CASGIQGNTGELFF.

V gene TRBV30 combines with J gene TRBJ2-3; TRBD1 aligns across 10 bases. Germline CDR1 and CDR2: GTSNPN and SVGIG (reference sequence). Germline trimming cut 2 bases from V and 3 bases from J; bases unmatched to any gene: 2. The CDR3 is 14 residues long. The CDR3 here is CAWSMGQGTDTQYF. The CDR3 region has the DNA TGTGCCTGGAGTATGGGACAGGGGACAGATACGCAGTATTTT.

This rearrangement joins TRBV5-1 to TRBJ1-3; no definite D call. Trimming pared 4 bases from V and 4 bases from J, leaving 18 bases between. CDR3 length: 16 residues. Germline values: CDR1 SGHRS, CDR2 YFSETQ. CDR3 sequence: CASSLAALVAGNTIYF. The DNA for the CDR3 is TGCGCCAGCAGCCTGGCAGCCCTAGTCGCGGGAAACACCATATATTTT.

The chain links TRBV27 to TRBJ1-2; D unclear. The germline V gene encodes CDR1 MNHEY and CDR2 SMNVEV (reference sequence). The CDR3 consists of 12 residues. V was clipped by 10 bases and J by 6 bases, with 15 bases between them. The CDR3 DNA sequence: TGTGCCACCCGCTACAGAACGGATGGCTACACCTTC. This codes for CATRYRTDGYTF.

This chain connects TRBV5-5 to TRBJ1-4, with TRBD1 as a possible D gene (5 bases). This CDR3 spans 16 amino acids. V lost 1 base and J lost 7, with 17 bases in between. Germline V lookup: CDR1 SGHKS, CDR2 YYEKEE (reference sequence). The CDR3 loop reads CASSLNAGLPGEKLFF. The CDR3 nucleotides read TGTGCCAGCAGCTTGAATGCGGGGCTCCCCGGTGAAAAACTGTTTTTT.

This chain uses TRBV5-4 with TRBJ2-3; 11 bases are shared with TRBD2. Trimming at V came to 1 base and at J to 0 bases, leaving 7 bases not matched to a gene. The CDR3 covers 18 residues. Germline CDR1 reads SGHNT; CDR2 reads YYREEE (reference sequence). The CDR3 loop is CASSLRLAGGYSTDTQYF. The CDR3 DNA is TGTGCCAGCAGCTTGCGGCTAGCGGGAGGCTATAGCACAGATACGCAGTATTTT.

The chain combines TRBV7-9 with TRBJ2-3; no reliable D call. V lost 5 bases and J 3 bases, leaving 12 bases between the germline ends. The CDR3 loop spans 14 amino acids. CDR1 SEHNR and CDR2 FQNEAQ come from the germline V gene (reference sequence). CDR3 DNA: TGTGCCAGCAGCCCTTCGGACGGGACAGATACGCAGTATTTT. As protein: CASSPSDGTDTQYF.

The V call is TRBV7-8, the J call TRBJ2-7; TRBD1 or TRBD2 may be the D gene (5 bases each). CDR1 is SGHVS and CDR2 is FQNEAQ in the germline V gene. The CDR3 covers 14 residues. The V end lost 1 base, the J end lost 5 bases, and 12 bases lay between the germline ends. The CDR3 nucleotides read TGTGCCAGCAGCTTAGAGGGGACCCCTCACGAGCAGTACTTC. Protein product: CASSLEGTPHEQYF. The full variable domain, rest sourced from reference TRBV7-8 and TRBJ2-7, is GAGVSQSPRYKVAKRGQDVALRCDPISGHVSLFWYQQALGQGPEFLTYFQNEAQLDKSGLPSDRFFAERPEGSVSTLKIQRTQQEDSAVYLCASSLEGTPHEQYFGPGTRLTVT.